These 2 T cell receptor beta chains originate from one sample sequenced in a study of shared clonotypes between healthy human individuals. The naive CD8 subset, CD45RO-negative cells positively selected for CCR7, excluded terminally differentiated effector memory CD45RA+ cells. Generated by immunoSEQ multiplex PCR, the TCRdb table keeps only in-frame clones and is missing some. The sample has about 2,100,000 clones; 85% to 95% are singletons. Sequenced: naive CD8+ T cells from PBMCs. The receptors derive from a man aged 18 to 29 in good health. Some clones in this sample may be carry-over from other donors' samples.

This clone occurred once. The CDR3 spells CASSPTLGTGYEQFF. In DNA, the CDR3 is TGTGCCAGCAGCCCAACTCTCGGGACAGGGTATGAGCAGTTCTTC. The chain has TRBV28 and TRBJ2-1; 9 bases are a match to TRBD1. V shed 6 bases, J shed 8 bases, and the junction held 11 bases outside the gene matches. This CDR3 region has 15 residues. Germline CDR1 MDHEN, CDR2 SYDVKM.

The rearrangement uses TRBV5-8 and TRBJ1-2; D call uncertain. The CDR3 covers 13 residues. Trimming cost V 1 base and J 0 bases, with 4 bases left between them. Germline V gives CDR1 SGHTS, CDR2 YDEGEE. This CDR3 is CASSLPANYGYTF. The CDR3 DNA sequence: TGTGCCAGCAGCTTGCCAGCTAACTATGGCTACACCTTC.